Below, one TCR beta chain is given with its context. Its target is unknown. The junction departs from germline at one end; a sequencing error may be responsible. Patients were excluded for uncontrolled infection, other autoimmune disease, pregnancy or lactation. PBMCs came from about 10 ml fresh peripheral blood. These data are taken from a study of T cells in Graves' hyperthyroidism and ophthalmopathy. Background on the study: Peripheral blood was acquired at first diagnosis, ahead of any therapy whatsoever. Whole-study results and caveats: Most thyroid-expanded clonotypes above 0.001 were also found in blood.

The CDR3 length is 14 residues. The V gene's germline CDR1 is SNHLY and CDR2 FYNNEI. The CDR3 regions of TCR beta were amplified from RNA transcripts. Primed by the HTBI set, a first-round RT-PCR was run on the TCR CDR3. TCRdb reanalysed the multiplex PCR reads using MiXCR and keeps one entry per CDR3 protein. The sample consists of around 570,000 distinct CDR3 sequences, about 20% of them appearing once. Sequencing was done on a sample of blood. This TCR came from a man aged 35 to 55 with Graves' ophthalmopathy. The genes are TRBV2 and TRBJ2-1, with D possibly matching TRBD2 (6 bases). CDR3 in DNA: TGTGCCGGCAGAGGGGCGGACTACGACAATGAGCAGTTCTTC. It specifies CAGRGADYDNEQFF.